The rows below give T cell receptor beta chains drawn from one sample of a study of blood T cell repertoires in COVID-19. Clones were sequenced by immunoSEQ multiplex PCR, and TCRdb holds only the in-frame ones, with some missing. The sample shows 160,000 or so clones, approximately 80% of them seen only once. Material for sequencing was peripheral blood. Receptors originate from a man between 60 and 75 years old with acute or convalescent COVID-19. The CDR3 runs from the conserved cysteine through the conserved F or W.

v_gene,j_gene,CDR3aa
TRBV2,TRBJ2-5,CASSAGGGETQYF
TRBV29-1,TRBJ1-1,CSVEGRDNRNTEAFF
TRBV5-5,TRBJ1-1,CASSLFSYTEAFF
TRBV9,TRBJ1-2,CASSGGQGSYGYTF
TRBV27,TRBJ1-2,CASSLFWGGNYGYTF
TRBV7-9,TRBJ1-3,CASSTGGTGNTIYF
TRBV7-2,TRBJ2-7,CASSLGGLKAYEQYF
TRBV3-1/TRBV3-2,TRBJ1-1,CASSQGQAKNTEAFF
TRBV5-1,TRBJ2-3,CASSLAPTGTSTDTQYF
TRBV6-2/TRBV6-3,TRBJ1-1,CASSYSGTGVAEAFF
TRBV9,TRBJ1-6,CASSVGGQGLYNSPLHF
TRBV2,TRBJ1-5,CASRRTGDSNQPQHF
TRBV5-1,TRBJ2-7,CASSPDGGFREQYF
TRBV25-1,TRBJ2-7,CASRDNRAVSYEQYF
TRBV9,TRBJ2-1,CASSVRDRAYNEQFF
TRBV7-2,TRBJ1-4,CASSRRGGYGEKLFF
TRBV7-2,TRBJ1-2,CASSRPGQGAHYGYTF
TRBV10-3,TRBJ2-5,CAISESNRAETQYF
TRBV9,TRBJ2-1,CASSVSPTGKGEQFF
TRBV5-1,TRBJ1-2,CASSWGVDSYGYTF
TRBV19,TRBJ2-3,CASTDRGGRHRDTQYF
TRBV3-1/TRBV3-2,TRBJ1-4,CASSQLEGEKLFF
TRBV9,TRBJ1-4,CASSARTGGREKLFF
TRBV6-5,TRBJ2-3,CASMNRGLKTDTQYF
TRBV5-1,TRBJ1-1,CASSLAGQGMNTEAFF
TRBV2,TRBJ1-1,CASSEMGLMNTEAFF
TRBV19,TRBJ2-1,CASSYRDSLQFF
TRBV7-6,TRBJ1-1,CASSPETRHTEAFF
TRBV18,TRBJ1-5,CASSPDRTHSNQPQHF
TRBV9,TRBJ2-7,CASSVEPSSSYEQYF